These 17 T cell receptor beta chains came from one sample sequenced in a study of CD8 T cells in ankylosing spondylitis. These receptors have no identified antigens. MiXCR was run by TCRdb on the 5' RACE reads, yielding one entry per CDR3 protein. This table holds just under 550,000 distinct CDR3 sequences, more than 9.5% found once. Points from the study as a whole: Ankylosing spondylitis blood seemed to carry a telltale TCR beta motif made of under ten highly homologous variants.

Sequencing was performed on blood, either unsorted or a sorted T cell fraction (not recorded which). The origin of the receptors is a male donor with ankylosing spondylitis.

The chain employs TRBV14 and TRBJ1-2; TRBD1 might be the D (6 bases). Trimming took 4 bases from V and 6 from J, leaving 18 bases between them. Germline CDR1 and CDR2: SGHDN and FVKESK. The CDR3 totals 15 residues. The DNA for the CDR3 is TGTGCCAGCAGCCTAAAAAACAGGGCGGGAAATGGCTACACCTTC. It is translated as CASSLKNRAGNGYTF. The full variable domain, with the rest looked up from reference TRBV14 and TRBJ1-2, is EAGVTQFPSHSVIEKGQTVTLRCDPISGHDNLYWYRRVMGKEIKFLLHFVKESKQDESGMPNNRFLAERTGGTYSTLKVQPAELEDSGVYFCASSLKNRAGNGYTFGSGTRLTVV.

V is TRBV20-1 and J is TRBJ2-2; D uncertain. The CDR3 loop spans 13 amino acids. Germline V CDR1 and CDR2: DFQATT, SNEGSKA (reference sequence). V dropped 3 bases and J dropped 1 base, with 6 bases sitting between them. The CDR3 DNA follows: TGCAGTGCTAGTCAGGTGAACACCGGGGAGCTGTTTTTT. Protein product: CSASQVNTGELFF.

This clonotype was seen many times. V is TRBV5-1 and J is TRBJ1-5; D not certain. The germline gives CDR1 SGHRS, CDR2 YFSETQ. V lost 2 bases to trimming and J lost 2 bases, with 11 bases between them. This CDR3 region has 15 residues. The CDR3 DNA reads as TGCGCCAGCAGCTTATTAGGGTCGGGCAATCAGCCCCAGCATTTT. This sequence encodes CASSLLGSGNQPQHF.

The V and J genes are TRBV27 and TRBJ2-1, with D unresolved. CDR1 is MNHEY, CDR2 SMNVEV, per germline (reference sequence). The CDR3 length is 13 residues. The V gene lost 1 base and the J gene lost 4 bases, with 5 bases spanning the gap. DNA of the CDR3: TGTGCCAGCAGTTTATATGAATACAATGAGCAGTTCTTC. Residues: CASSLYEYNEQFF.

There are a few counts of this clonotype. The rearrangement joins TRBV20-1 to TRBJ2-1; 15 positions match TRBD2. V trimming: 5 bases; J trimming: 2 bases; junction bases outside the gene matches: 16. The CDR3 is made up of 20 amino acids. The V gene's germline CDR1 is DFQATT and CDR2 SNEGSKA (reference sequence). In nucleotides, the CDR3 is TGCAGTGCTCTTTCATCCGGGACTAGCGGGAGGCTGCTGACCTACAATGAGCAGTTCTTC. Its translation is CSALSSGTSGRLLTYNEQFF.

This clonotype was counted only a few times. V and J are TRBV12-3 or TRBV12-4 and TRBJ2-6; tentatively, D is TRBD1 (5 bases). The CDR3 is 16 residues long. V gave up 6 bases and J gave up 0 bases, with 12 bases separating them. CDR3 DNA: TGTGCCAGCAGACGGGCGACAGACTCTGGGGCCAACGTCCTGACTTTC. Encoded protein: CASRRATDSGANVLTF.

The chain uses TRBV23-1 and TRBJ2-6; the D is unclear. TRBV23-1 qualifies as an ORF whose function is uncertain. Between the trimmed V and J ends, which lost 0 bases and 0 bases, there was a span of 6 bases. The length of the CDR3 is 16 residues. In DNA form, the CDR3 reads TGCGCCAGCAGTCAATCCCGTATCTCTGGGGCCAACGTCCTGACTTTC. It encodes CASSQSRISGANVLTF.

Ten or more counts support this clonotype. The rearrangement links TRBV20-1 to TRBJ2-5; TRBD1 might be the D (5 bases). V was pared by 5 bases and J by 0 bases, with 10 bases between. The CDR3 has 13 amino acids. The germline CDR1 and CDR2 sequences are DFQATT and SNEGSKA (reference sequence). As DNA, the CDR3 is TGCAGTGCTCACCAGGGATACCAAGAGACCCAGTACTTC. This sequence encodes CSAHQGYQETQYF.

This clonotype came up a few times. This sequence joins TRBV7-2 and TRBJ1-5; TRBD1 might be the D (6 bases). V was cut by 5 bases and J by 8 bases, with 10 bases left in between. CDR3 length: 12 amino acids. The germline gives CDR1 SGHTA, CDR2 FQGNSA. The CDR3 region is CASSPGAKPQHF. DNA for the CDR3: TGTGCCAGCAGCCCAGGGGCTAAGCCCCAGCATTTT. Combining the CDR3 with reference TRBV7-2 and TRBJ1-5 gives the whole variable domain GAGVSQSPSNKVTEKGKDVELRCDPISGHTALYWYRQSLGQGLEFLIYFQGNSAPDKSGLPSDRFSAERTGGSVSTLTIQRTQQEDSAVYLCASSPGAKPQHFGDGTRLSIL.

This clonotype was picked up a small number of times. The chain recombines TRBV29-1 with TRBJ1-1, with 7 bases matching TRBD1. This CDR3 is 12 amino acids long. CDR1 and CDR2 (germline): SQVTM, ANQGSEA. Trimming cost V 6 bases and J 3 bases; bases outside gene matches: 4. The CDR3 region is CSVLGTDTEAFF. The DNA for the CDR3 is TGCAGCGTACTGGGGACAGACACTGAAGCTTTCTTT.

V is TRBV20-1 and J is TRBJ2-1; 10 nucleotides line up with TRBD1. The length of the CDR3 is 15 residues. The germline V gene encodes CDR1 DFQATT and CDR2 SNEGSKA (reference sequence). V trimming: 0 bases; J trimming: 9 bases; junction bases outside the gene matches: 8. In DNA form, the CDR3 reads TGCAGTGCTAGAGATCCTAGGACAGGGGGGGGTGAGCAGTTCTTC. This translates into CSARDPRTGGGEQFF.

This clonotype was counted a few times. V usage is TRBV7-8 and J usage is TRBJ1-1; tentative D call: TRBD1 (6 bases). Trimming left V 6 bases short and J 5 bases short, with 13 bases between. Looked up from germline, CDR1 is SGHVS and CDR2 is FQNEAQ. The CDR3 is 13 amino acids. The DNA for the CDR3 is TGTGCCAGCAGGGCGCAGGGGAGGACTGAAGCTTTCTTT. This encodes CASRAQGRTEAFF.

The V call is TRBV20-1, the J call TRBJ2-1; 11 positions agree with TRBD2. The germline V gene encodes CDR1 DFQATT and CDR2 SNEGSKA (reference sequence). The CDR3 has 17 amino acids. Trimming cost V 0 bases and J 9 bases; bases outside gene matches: 13. The CDR3 here is CSARDRGTSGLGGEQFF. The DNA for the CDR3 is TGCAGTGCTAGAGATCGTGGGACTAGCGGCCTTGGAGGTGAGCAGTTCTTC.

This sequence joins TRBV20-1 and TRBJ1-4; D is uncertain. Germline CDR1 DFQATT, CDR2 SNEGSKA (reference sequence). This CDR3 contains 15 residues. V was pared by 6 bases and J by 5 bases, with 19 bases between. The CDR3 region is CSASSAQVGNEKLFF. CDR3 nucleotides: TGCAGTGCATCAAGTGCGCAGGTCGGAAATGAAAAACTGTTTTTT.

This clonotype showed up just a few times. The rearrangement links TRBV20-1 to TRBJ1-1; unclear D gene. With 5 bases removed from V and 3 bases from J, the gap between germline ends came to 13 bases. The germline V gene has CDR1 DFQATT and CDR2 SNEGSKA (reference sequence). The CDR3 totals 13 residues. In nucleotides, the CDR3 is TGCAGTGCTTCCAGGATTTCGCACACTGAAGCTTTCTTT. The encoded protein is CSASRISHTEAFF.

This chain joins TRBV5-1 and TRBJ2-5; TRBD2 might be the D (6 bases). The length of the CDR3 is 15 residues. Germline lookup yields CDR1 SGHRS and CDR2 YFSETQ. Deletions cut 2 bases from V and 2 bases from J, with 13 bases between. The CDR3 sequence is CASSFGGKVQETQYF. DNA for the CDR3: TGCGCCAGCAGCTTCGGCGGGAAAGTACAAGAGACCCAGTACTTC.

This clonotype appeared many times. This chain uses TRBV4-2 with TRBJ1-4, with 7 bases matching TRBD1. Trimming at V came to 4 bases and at J to 8 bases, leaving 10 bases not matched to a gene. CDR3 length: 15 residues. In germline, CDR1 is LGHNA, CDR2 YNFKEQ. The CDR3 loop reads CASSLSSGTDEKLFF. CDR3 sequence (DNA): TGTGCCAGCAGCCTAAGCTCCGGGACAGACGAAAAACTGTTTTTT.